The 7 T cell receptor beta chains below all came from one sample that was sequenced in a study of blood T cell repertoires in COVID-19. Clones were read by immunoSEQ multiplex PCR, and TCRdb kept only the in-frame ones, dropping some. Of around 220,000 clones listed, about 84% are singletons. The sequenced sample consisted of PBMCs or T cells enriched from blood (not recorded which). The receptors stem from a woman aged 40 to 50 with acute COVID-19.

This chain links TRBV6-1 with TRBJ2-7; D remains ambiguous. The V and J ends lost 0 bases and 2 bases respectively, with 8 bases between them. Germline-derived CDR1 and CDR2 are MNHNS and SASEGT. CDR3 length: 14 amino acids. CDR3: CASSEAPGPYEQYF. In nucleotides, the CDR3 is TGTGCCAGCAGTGAAGCACCGGGTCCCTACGAGCAGTACTTC.

The V call is TRBV5-4, the J call TRBJ1-1, with D perhaps matching TRBD1 (6 bases). The CDR3 has 14 residues. Trimming removed 5 bases from V and 4 bases from J, with 15 bases in between. CDR1 and CDR2 from the germline V gene are SGHNT and YYREEE (reference sequence). CDR3 DNA sequence: TGTGCCAGCAGTCCGGCGGGGGGGCGCACTGAAGCTTTCTTT. Protein product: CASSPAGGRTEAFF.

V usage is TRBV19 and J usage is TRBJ2-1; perhaps TRBD1 as D (6 bases). V was cut by 8 bases and J by 6 bases, with 17 bases left in between. The CDR3 runs 14 residues. The germline CDR1 and CDR2 sequences are LNHDA and SQIVND (reference sequence). For the CDR3, the DNA is TGTGCCAGTGGGACACCCGGGGTATCCAATGAGCAGTTCTTC. Translated, it gives CASGTPGVSNEQFF.

This chain uses TRBV28 with TRBJ1-1; 7 positions agree with TRBD1. The CDR3 length is 15 residues. In germline, CDR1 is MDHEN, CDR2 SYDVKM. The junction had 9 bases not matched to a gene; V was cut back by 5 bases and J by 3 bases. For the CDR3, the DNA is TGTGCCAGCAGTGGAAAGGACAGGATGTACACTGAAGCTTTCTTT. Encoded protein: CASSGKDRMYTEAFF.

This sequence joins TRBV30 and TRBJ1-4; 8 nucleotides line up with TRBD1. The CDR3 consists of 14 residues. The germline CDR1 and CDR2 sequences are GTSNPN and SVGIG (reference sequence). V shed 2 bases, J shed 8 bases, and the junction held 7 bases outside the gene matches. The CDR3 sequence is CAWSPDRVGEKLFF. The CDR3 DNA is TGTGCCTGGAGTCCGGACAGGGTTGGGGAAAAACTGTTTTTT.

The rearrangement uses TRBV29-1 and TRBJ2-2; the D is unclear. The length of the CDR3 is 13 residues. The V end was cut by 7 bases, the J end by 0 bases, with 9 bases between. Germline CDR1 SQVTM, CDR2 ANQGSEA. CDR3: CSGRFANTGELFF. The CDR3 coding sequence is TGCAGCGGCCGGTTCGCGAACACCGGGGAGCTGTTTTTT.

J is TRBJ1-1 and V is TRBV2; the D is unclear. The V gene lost 2 bases and the J gene lost 2 bases, with 12 bases spanning the gap. The CDR3 is made up of 15 amino acids. Germline CDR1 is SNHLY and CDR2 is FYNNEI. The CDR3 here is CASSEFRQVNTEAFF. CDR3 sequence (DNA): TGTGCCAGCAGTGAATTTCGGCAGGTAAACACTGAAGCTTTCTTT.